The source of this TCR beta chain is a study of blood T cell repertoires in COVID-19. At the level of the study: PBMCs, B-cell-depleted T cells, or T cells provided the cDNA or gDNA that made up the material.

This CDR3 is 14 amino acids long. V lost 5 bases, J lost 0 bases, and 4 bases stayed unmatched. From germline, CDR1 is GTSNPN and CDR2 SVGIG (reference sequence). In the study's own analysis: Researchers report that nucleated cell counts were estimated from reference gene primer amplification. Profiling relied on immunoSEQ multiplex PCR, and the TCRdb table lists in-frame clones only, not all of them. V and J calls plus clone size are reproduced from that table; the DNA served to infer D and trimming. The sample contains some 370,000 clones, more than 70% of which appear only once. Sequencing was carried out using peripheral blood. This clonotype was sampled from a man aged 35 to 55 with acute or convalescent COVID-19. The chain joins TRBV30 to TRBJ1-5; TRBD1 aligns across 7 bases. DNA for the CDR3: TGTGCCTGGGGGGGACAGTATAGCAATCAGCCCCAGCATTTT. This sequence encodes CAWGGQYSNQPQHF.